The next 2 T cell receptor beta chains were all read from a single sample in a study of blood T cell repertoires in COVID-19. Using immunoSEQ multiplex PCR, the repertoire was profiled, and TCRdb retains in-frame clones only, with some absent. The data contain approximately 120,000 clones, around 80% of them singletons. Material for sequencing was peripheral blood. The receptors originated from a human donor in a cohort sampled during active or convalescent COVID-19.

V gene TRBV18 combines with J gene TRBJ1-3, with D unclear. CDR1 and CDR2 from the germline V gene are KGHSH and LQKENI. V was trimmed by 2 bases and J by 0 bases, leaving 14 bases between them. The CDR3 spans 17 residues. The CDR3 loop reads CASSPEAPTSSGNTIYF. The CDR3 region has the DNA TGTGCCAGCTCACCAGAGGCACCGACTAGCTCTGGAAACACCATATATTTT.

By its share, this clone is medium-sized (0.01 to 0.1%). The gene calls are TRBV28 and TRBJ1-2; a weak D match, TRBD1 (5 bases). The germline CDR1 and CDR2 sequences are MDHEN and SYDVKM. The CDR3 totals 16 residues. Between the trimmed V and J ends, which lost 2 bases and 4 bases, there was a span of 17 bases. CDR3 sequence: CASSLRQGRVGYGYTF. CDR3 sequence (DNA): TGTGCCAGCAGTTTAAGGCAGGGTCGGGTAGGCTATGGCTACACCTTC.